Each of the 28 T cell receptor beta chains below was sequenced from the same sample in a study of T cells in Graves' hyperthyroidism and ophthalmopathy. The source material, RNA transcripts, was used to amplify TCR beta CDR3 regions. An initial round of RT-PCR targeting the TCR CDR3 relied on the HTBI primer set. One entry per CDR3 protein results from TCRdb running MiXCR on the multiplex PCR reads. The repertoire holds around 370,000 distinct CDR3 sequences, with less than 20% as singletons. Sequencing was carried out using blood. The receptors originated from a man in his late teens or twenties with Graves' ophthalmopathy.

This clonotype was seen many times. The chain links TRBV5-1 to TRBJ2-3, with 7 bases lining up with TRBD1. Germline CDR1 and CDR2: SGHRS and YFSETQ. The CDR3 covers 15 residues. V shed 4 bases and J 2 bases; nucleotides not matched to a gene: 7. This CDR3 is CASSLSGQITDTQYF. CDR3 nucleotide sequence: TGCGCCAGCAGCCTATCGGGACAGATCACAGATACGCAGTATTTT.

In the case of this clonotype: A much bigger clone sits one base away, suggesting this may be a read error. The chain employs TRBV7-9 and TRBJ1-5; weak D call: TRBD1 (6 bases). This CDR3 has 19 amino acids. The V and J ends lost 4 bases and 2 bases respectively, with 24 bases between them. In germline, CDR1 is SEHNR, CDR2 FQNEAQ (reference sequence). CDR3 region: CASSYAIRQAQGRNQPQHF. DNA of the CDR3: TGTGCCAGCAGCTACGCTATCCGACAGGCACAGGGTCGCAATCAGCCCCAGCATTTT.

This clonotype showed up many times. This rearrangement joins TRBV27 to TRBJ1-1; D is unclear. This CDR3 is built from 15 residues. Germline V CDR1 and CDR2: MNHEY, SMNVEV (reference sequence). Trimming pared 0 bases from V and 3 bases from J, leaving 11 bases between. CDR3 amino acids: CASSLSGALYTEAFF. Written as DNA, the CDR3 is TGTGCCAGCAGTTTATCGGGTGCATTGTACACTGAAGCTTTCTTT.

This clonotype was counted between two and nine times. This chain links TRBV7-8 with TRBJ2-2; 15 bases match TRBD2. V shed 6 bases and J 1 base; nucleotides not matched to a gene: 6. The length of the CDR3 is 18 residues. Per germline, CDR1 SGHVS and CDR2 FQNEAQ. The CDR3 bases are TGTGCCAGCAGGAGACCGGGACTAGCGGGGGGGAACACCGGGGAGCTGTTTTTT. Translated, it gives CASRRPGLAGGNTGELFF. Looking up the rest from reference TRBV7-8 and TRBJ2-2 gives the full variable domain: GAGVSQSPRYKVAKRGQDVALRCDPISGHVSLFWYQQALGQGPEFLTYFQNEAQLDKSGLPSDRFFAERPEGSVSTLKIQRTQQEDSAVYLCASRRPGLAGGNTGELFFGEGSRLTVL.

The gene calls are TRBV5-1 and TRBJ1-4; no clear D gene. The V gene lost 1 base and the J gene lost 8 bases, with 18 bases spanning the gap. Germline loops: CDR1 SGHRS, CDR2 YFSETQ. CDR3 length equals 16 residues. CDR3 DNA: TGCGCCAGCAGCTTGCCTTCCGGGTCCCGGAGCGAAAAACTGTTTTTT. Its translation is CASSLPSGSRSEKLFF. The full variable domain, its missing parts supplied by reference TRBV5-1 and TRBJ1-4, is KAGVTQTPRYLIKTRGQQVTLSCSPISGHRSVSWYQQTPGQGLQFLFEYFSETQRNKGNFPGRFSGRQFSNSRSEMNVSTLELGDSALYLCASSLPSGSRSEKLFFGSGTQLSVL.

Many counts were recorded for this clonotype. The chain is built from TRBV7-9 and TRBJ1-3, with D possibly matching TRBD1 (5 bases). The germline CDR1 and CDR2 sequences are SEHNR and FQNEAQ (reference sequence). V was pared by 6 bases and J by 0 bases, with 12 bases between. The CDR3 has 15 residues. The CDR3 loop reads CASSHQGISGNTIYF. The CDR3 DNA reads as TGTGCCAGCAGTCATCAGGGAATCTCTGGAAACACCATATATTTT.

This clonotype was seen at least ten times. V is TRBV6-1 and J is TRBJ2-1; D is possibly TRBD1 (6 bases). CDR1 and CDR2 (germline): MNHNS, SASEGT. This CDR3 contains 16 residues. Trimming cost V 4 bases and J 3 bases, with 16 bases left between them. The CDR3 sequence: CASSAYGDIDYNEQFF. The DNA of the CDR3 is TGTGCCAGCAGTGCCTATGGGGACATAGACTACAATGAGCAGTTCTTC.

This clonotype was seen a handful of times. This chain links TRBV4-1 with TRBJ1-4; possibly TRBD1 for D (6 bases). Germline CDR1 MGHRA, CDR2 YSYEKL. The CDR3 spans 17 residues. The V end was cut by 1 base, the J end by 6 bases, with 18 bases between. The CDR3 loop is CASSQVVEGSGDEKLFF. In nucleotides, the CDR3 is TGCGCCAGCAGCCAAGTTGTGGAGGGGTCAGGGGATGAAAAACTGTTTTTT.

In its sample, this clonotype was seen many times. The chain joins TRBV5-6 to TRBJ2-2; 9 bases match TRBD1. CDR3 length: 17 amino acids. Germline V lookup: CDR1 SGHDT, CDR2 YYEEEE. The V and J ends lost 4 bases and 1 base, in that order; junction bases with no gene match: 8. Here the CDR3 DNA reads TGTGCCAGCAGCCGCTTTACAGGGGGCTTGAACACCGGGGAGCTGTTTTTT. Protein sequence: CASSRFTGGLNTGELFF.

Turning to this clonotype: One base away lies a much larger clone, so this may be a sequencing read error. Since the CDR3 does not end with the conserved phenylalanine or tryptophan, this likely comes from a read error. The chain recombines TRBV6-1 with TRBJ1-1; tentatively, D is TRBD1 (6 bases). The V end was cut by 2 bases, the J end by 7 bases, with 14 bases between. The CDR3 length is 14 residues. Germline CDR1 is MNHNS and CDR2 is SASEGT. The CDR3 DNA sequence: TGTGCCAGCAGTGAACAGGGGAGGGAGAATGAAGCTTTCCTT. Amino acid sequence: CASSEQGRENEAFL.

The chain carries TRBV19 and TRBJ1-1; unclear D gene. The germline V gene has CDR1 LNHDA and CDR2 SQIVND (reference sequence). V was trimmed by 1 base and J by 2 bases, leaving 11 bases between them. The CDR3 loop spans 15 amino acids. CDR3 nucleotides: TGTGCCAGTAGTATAGGTTGGGTATACAACACTGAAGCTTTCTTT. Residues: CASSIGWVYNTEAFF.

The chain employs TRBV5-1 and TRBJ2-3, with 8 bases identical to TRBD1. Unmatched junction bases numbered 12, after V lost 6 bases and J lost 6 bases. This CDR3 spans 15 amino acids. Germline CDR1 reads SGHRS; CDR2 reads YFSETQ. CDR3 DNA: TGCGCCAGCACAGGGGGCAAAGCGTCGTCGGATACGCAGTATTTT. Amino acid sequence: CASTGGKASSDTQYF.

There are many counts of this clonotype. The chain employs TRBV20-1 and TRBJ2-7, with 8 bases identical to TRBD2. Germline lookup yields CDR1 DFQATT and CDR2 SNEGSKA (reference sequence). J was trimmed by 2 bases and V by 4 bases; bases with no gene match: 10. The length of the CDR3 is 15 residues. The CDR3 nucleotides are TGCAGTGCTATACCGGGACTAGGGGTTCCCTACGAGCAGTACTTC. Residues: CSAIPGLGVPYEQYF.

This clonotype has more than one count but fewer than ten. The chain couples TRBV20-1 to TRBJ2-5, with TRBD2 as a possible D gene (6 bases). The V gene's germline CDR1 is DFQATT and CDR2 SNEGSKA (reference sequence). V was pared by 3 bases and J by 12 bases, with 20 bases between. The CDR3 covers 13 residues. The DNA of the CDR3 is TGCAGTGCTAGCTCACAAACTAGCCTCCTTAAGTACTTC. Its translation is CSASSQTSLLKYF.

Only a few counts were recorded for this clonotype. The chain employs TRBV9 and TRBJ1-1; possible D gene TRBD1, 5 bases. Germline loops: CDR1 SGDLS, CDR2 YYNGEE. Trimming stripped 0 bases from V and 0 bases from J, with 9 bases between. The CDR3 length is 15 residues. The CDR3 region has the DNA TGTGCCAGCAGCGTAGGCGGGGGGATGAACACTGAAGCTTTCTTT. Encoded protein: CASSVGGGMNTEAFF. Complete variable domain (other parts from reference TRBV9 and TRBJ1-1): DSGVTQTPKHLITATGQRVTLRCSPRSGDLSVYWYQQSLDQGLQFLIQYYNGEERAKGNILERFSAQQFPDLHSELNLSSLELGDSALYFCASSVGGGMNTEAFFGQGTRLTVV.

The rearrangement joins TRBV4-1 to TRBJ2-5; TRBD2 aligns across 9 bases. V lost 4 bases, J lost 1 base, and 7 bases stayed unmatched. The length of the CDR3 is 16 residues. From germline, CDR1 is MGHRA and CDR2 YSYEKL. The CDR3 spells CASSRSFSGGQETQYF. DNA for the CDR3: TGCGCCAGCAGCCGATCCTTTAGCGGGGGCCAAGAGACCCAGTACTTC.

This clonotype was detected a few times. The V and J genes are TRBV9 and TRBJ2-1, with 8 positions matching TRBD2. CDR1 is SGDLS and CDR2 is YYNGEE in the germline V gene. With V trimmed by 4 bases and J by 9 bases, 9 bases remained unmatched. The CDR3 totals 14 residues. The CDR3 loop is CASSLGRGGLEQFF. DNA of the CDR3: TGTGCCAGCAGCTTAGGCCGGGGGGGCCTTGAGCAGTTCTTC.

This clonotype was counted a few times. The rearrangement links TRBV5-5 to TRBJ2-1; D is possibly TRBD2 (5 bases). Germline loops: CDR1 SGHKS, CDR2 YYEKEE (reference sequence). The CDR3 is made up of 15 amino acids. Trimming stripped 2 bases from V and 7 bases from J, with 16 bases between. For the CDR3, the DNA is TGTGCCAGCAGCTTATGGGCTCGAGCGGAAAATGAGCAGTTCTTC. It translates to CASSLWARAENEQFF.

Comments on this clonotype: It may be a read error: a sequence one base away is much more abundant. CDR3 coding DNA: TGTGCCAGCAGTCCTGGCGGGGGACAGGGGTACAATGAGCAGTACTTC. Encoded protein: CASSPGGGQGYNEQYF. The rearrangement uses TRBV28 and TRBJ2-1; the match to TRBD1 covers 10 bases. The J call may be incorrect, as the DNA end agrees better with TRBJ2-7. The V gene's germline CDR1 is MDHEN and CDR2 SYDVKM. This CDR3 is built from 16 residues.

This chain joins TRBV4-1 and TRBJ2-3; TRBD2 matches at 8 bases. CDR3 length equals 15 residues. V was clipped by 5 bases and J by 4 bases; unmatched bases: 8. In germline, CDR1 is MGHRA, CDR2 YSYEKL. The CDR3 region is CASSFLRGASDTQYF. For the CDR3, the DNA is TGCGCCAGCAGCTTTTTGCGGGGGGCATCAGATACGCAGTATTTT.

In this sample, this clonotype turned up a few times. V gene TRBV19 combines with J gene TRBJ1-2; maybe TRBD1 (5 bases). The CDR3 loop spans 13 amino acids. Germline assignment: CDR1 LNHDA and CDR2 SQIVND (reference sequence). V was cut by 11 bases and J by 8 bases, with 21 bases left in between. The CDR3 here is CASRDRPGEGYTF. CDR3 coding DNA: TGTGCCTCCCGGGACCGCCCTGGGGAGGGCTACACCTTC.

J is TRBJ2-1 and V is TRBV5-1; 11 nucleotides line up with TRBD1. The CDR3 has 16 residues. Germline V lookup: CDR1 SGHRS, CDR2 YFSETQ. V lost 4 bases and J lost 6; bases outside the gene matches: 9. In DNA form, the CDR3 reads TGCGCCAGCAGCCAAGTTGGGACAGGGGGGTTCAATGAGCAGTTCTTC. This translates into CASSQVGTGGFNEQFF.

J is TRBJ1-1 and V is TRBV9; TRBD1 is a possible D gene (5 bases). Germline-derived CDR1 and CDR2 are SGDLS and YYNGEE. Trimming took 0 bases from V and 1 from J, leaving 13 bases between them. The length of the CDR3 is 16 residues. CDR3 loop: CASSVAVGGGNTEAFF. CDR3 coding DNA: TGTGCCAGCAGCGTAGCGGTCGGGGGGGGGAACACTGAAGCTTTCTTT.

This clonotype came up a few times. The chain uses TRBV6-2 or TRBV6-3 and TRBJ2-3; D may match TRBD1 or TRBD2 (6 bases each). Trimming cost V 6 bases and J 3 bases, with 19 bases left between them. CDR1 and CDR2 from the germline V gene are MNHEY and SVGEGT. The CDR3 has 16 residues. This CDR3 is CASSPQQTGRTDTQYF. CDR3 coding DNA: TGTGCCAGCAGCCCCCAACAAACAGGGAGGACAGATACGCAGTATTTT.

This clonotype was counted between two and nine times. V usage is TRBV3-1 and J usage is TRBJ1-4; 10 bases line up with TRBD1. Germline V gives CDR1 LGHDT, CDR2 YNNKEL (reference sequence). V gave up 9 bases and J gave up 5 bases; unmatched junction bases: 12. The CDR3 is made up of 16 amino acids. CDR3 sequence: CASARGGTGANEKLFF. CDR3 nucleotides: TGTGCCAGTGCCAGGGGGGGGACAGGGGCGAATGAAAAACTGTTTTTT. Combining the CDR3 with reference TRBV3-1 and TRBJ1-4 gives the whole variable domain DTAVSQTPKYLVTQMGNDKSIKCEQNLGHDTMYWYKQDSKKFLKIMFSYNNKELIINETVPNRFSPKSPDKAHLNLHINSLELGDSAVYFCASARGGTGANEKLFFGSGTQLSVL.

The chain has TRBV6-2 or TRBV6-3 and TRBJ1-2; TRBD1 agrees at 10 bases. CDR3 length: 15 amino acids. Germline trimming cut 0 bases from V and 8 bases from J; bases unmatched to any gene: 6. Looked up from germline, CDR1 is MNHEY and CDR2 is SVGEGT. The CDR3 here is CASSYSTGTGDGYTF. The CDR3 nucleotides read TGTGCCAGCAGTTACTCTACCGGGACAGGGGACGGCTACACCTTC.

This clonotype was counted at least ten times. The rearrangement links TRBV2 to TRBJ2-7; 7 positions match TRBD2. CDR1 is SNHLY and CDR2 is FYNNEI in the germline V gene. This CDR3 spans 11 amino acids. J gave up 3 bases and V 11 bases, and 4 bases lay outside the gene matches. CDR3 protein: CAGRGSYEQYF. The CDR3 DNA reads TGTGCCGGGCGGGGGAGCTACGAGCAGTACTTC.

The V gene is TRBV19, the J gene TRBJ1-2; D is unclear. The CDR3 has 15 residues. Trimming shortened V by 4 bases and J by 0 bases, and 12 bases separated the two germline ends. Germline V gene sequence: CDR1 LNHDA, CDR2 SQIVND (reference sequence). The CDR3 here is CASSTVASANYGYTF. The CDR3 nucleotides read TGTGCCAGTAGTACTGTCGCCAGCGCTAACTATGGCTACACCTTC.